A single sample gave rise to the 21 T cell receptor beta chains below, sequenced in a study of blood T cell repertoires in COVID-19. Assay used: immunoSEQ multiplex PCR; TCRdb lists only in-frame clones, some missing. The table has 380,000 or so clones, roughly 90% seen once. Sequenced: PBMCs or T cells enriched from blood (not recorded which). The source of these receptors is a woman younger than 45 with acute COVID-19.

V is TRBV18 and J is TRBJ2-1; 8 nucleotides match TRBD2. This CDR3 comprises 16 residues. Germline lookup yields CDR1 KGHSH and CDR2 LQKENI. The junction had 9 bases not matched to a gene; V was cut back by 6 bases and J by 2 bases. DNA of the CDR3: TGTGCCAGCTCGCTCCCGGGGGGGGTACCCTACAATGAGCAGTTCTTC. Encoded protein: CASSLPGGVPYNEQFF.

This clone occurred a few times. V and J are TRBV18 and TRBJ1-1, with D unresolved. V dropped 6 bases and J dropped 7 bases, with 12 bases sitting between them. Germline V lookup: CDR1 KGHSH, CDR2 LQKENI. This CDR3 is built from 12 residues. The CDR3: CASSPAGHEAFF. The DNA for the CDR3 is TGTGCCAGCTCCCCGGCGGGCCATGAAGCTTTCTTT.

This clone showed up just a few times. J is TRBJ1-5 and V is TRBV9; 9 bases fit TRBD1. Germline V gene sequence: CDR1 SGDLS, CDR2 YYNGEE. The CDR3 has 15 amino acids. V shed 4 bases, J shed 4 bases, and the junction held 6 bases outside the gene matches. CDR3 protein: CASSPSGQGNQPQHF. As DNA, the CDR3 is TGTGCCAGCAGCCCCTCGGGACAGGGAAATCAGCCCCAGCATTTT.

The table lists this clone with a few counts. Other DNA sequences in this specimen translate into the identical CDR3. The rearrangement uses TRBV5-1 and TRBJ2-3; D may be TRBD1 (5 bases). This CDR3 contains 13 residues. Per the germline V gene, CDR1 is SGHRS and CDR2 is YFSETQ. Trimming took off 2 bases at V and 2 bases at J, with 6 bases between the two ends. This chain's CDR3 is CASSFRDTDTQYF. In nucleotides, the CDR3 is TGCGCCAGCAGCTTCAGGGACACAGATACGCAGTATTTT.

V and J are TRBV3-1 (or the pseudogene TRBV3-2) and TRBJ1-4, with 10 bases that match TRBD1. The trim removed 8 bases at V and 7 bases at J, leaving 7 bases unmatched. The CDR3 contains 14 residues. The V gene's germline CDR1 is LGHDT and CDR2 YNNKEL (reference sequence). CDR3 coding DNA: TGTGCCAGCCGCCTGACAGGGGGCTCTGAAAAACTGTTTTTT. Encoded protein: CASRLTGGSEKLFF.

The chain carries TRBV6-5 and TRBJ1-1; D is perhaps TRBD1 (6 bases). V lost 2 bases, J lost 0 bases, and 10 bases lay in between. CDR3 size: 15 residues. CDR1 and CDR2 from the germline V gene are MNHEY and SVGAGI. The DNA for the CDR3 is TGTGCCAGCAGTTACAGCGACAGGTTGAACACTGAAGCTTTCTTT. Residues: CASSYSDRLNTEAFF.

The rearrangement uses TRBV4-1 and TRBJ1-2; D not resolved. V shed 0 bases and J shed 2 bases, with 10 bases lying between them. Germline V gene sequence: CDR1 MGHRA, CDR2 YSYEKL. This CDR3 is 15 amino acids long. The CDR3 DNA is TGCGCCAGCAGCCAAGATAGGGCGGGGAACTATGGCTACACCTTC. This codes for CASSQDRAGNYGYTF.

V gene TRBV5-6 combines with J gene TRBJ2-7; the D is unclear. V lost 0 bases and J lost 3, with 4 bases in between. The germline V gene encodes CDR1 SGHDT and CDR2 YYEEEE. The CDR3 spans 12 residues. The CDR3 DNA reads TGTGCCAGCAGCTTGGCCTTCTACGAGCAGTACTTC. It translates to CASSLAFYEQYF.

The chain combines TRBV5-1 with TRBJ1-1; D is perhaps TRBD1 (5 bases). The CDR3 runs to 12 residues. Trimming removed 7 bases from V and 5 bases from J, with 12 bases in between. Looked up from germline, CDR1 is SGHRS and CDR2 is YFSETQ. DNA for the CDR3: TGCGCCAGCGCGGGGGATGGGACTGAAGCTTTCTTT. Translated: CASAGDGTEAFF.

The chain employs TRBV3-1 (or the pseudogene TRBV3-2) and TRBJ1-1; D not resolved. The length of the CDR3 is 14 residues. Germline loops: CDR1 LGHDT, CDR2 YNNKEL (reference sequence). The V and J ends lost 7 bases and 1 base respectively, with 13 bases between them. The CDR3 here is CASKEAGGNTEAFF. The DNA for the CDR3 is TGTGCCAGCAAAGAAGCGGGAGGGAACACTGAAGCTTTCTTT.

This clone was observed a single time. The genes are TRBV9 and TRBJ1-2, with 12 bases fitting TRBD1. The ends lost 3 bases at V and 4 bases at J; junction bases unmatched: 4. The CDR3 runs to 15 residues. In germline, CDR1 is SGDLS, CDR2 YYNGEE. The CDR3 here is CASSAGQGATYGYTF. Written as DNA, the CDR3 is TGTGCCAGCAGCGCGGGACAGGGGGCGACCTATGGCTACACCTTC.

In its sample, this clone was seen a few times. This sequence joins TRBV2 and TRBJ1-6; no definite D call. The CDR3 spans 14 residues. Per the germline V gene, CDR1 is SNHLY and CDR2 is FYNNEI. The V gene lost 2 bases and the J gene lost 10 bases, with 12 bases spanning the gap. In DNA form, the CDR3 reads TGTGCCAGCAGTGAACGTAAGGGAGGATCACCCCTCCACTTT. Amino acids: CASSERKGGSPLHF.

The rearrangement uses TRBV6-1 and TRBJ1-6; 9 nucleotides agree with TRBD1. Germline values: CDR1 MNHNS, CDR2 SASEGT. This CDR3 is built from 14 residues. The trim removed 1 base at V and 10 bases at J, leaving 2 bases unmatched. This CDR3 reads CASSEGTGGSPLHF. The CDR3 DNA reads as TGTGCCAGCAGTGAAGGTACAGGGGGCTCACCCCTCCACTTT.

The rearrangement uses TRBV7-9 and TRBJ2-5; TRBD2 matches 13 bases. The CDR3 loop spans 15 amino acids. V was pared by 2 bases and J by 3 bases, with 0 bases of the junction left unmatched. Germline V CDR1 and CDR2: SEHNR, FQNEAQ (reference sequence). The CDR3 DNA reads as TGTGCCAGCAGCTTAACTAGCGGGGGGGAAGAGACCCAGTACTTC. Translating it yields CASSLTSGGEETQYF.

The chain joins TRBV6-5 to TRBJ2-7; 7 positions match TRBD2. V dropped 7 bases and J dropped 6; count of bases not matched to a gene: 9. There are 13 residues in the CDR3. In germline, CDR1 is MNHEY, CDR2 SVGAGI. The CDR3 spells CASILTWGGEQYF. DNA for the CDR3: TGTGCCAGCATCTTGACTTGGGGGGGCGAGCAGTACTTC.

The chain combines TRBV5-6 with TRBJ1-4, with 9 bases that match TRBD1. The CDR3 extends over 15 amino acids. Trimming cost V 1 base and J 5 bases; bases outside gene matches: 3. Germline V gives CDR1 SGHDT, CDR2 YYEEEE. The CDR3 DNA sequence: TGTGCCAGCAGCTTGTCGGGGACAGGGAATGAAAAACTGTTTTTT. Translation gives CASSLSGTGNEKLFF. Variable domain in full (rest from reference TRBV5-6 and TRBJ1-4): DAGVTQSPTHLIKTRGQQVTLRCSPKSGHDTVSWYQQALGQGPQFIFQYYEEEERQRGNFPDRFSGHQFPNYSSELNVNALLLGDSALYLCASSLSGTGNEKLFFGSGTQLSVL.

The V gene is TRBV7-2, the J gene TRBJ1-2; D possibly corresponds to TRBD1 (5 bases). The CDR3 runs 17 residues. With 3 bases removed from V and 8 bases from J, the gap between germline ends came to 25 bases. Germline CDR1 is SGHTA and CDR2 is FQGNSA. CDR3 in amino acids: CASSFTPLGSGERGYTF. In DNA form, the CDR3 reads TGTGCCAGCAGCTTCACACCTCTGGGGTCGGGGGAACGGGGCTACACCTTC.

CDR3 region: CASSVGQTGEQYF. CDR3 bases: TGTGCCAGCAGCGTAGGGCAGACGGGCGAGCAGTACTTC. The chain links TRBV9 to TRBJ2-7; no reliable D call. The CDR3 has 13 amino acids. Per germline, CDR1 SGDLS and CDR2 YYNGEE. V was clipped by 0 bases and J by 6 bases, with 10 bases between them.

The chain is built from TRBV7-9 and TRBJ2-7; 8 nucleotides agree with TRBD1. Unmatched junction bases numbered 6, after V lost 5 bases and J lost 6 bases. The CDR3 consists of 13 residues. The germline CDR1 and CDR2 sequences are SEHNR and FQNEAQ (reference sequence). The CDR3 DNA reads TGTGCCAGCAGCCAAGGACAGGGTGGCGAGCAGTACTTC. The encoded protein is CASSQGQGGEQYF.

The rearrangement uses TRBV29-1 and TRBJ1-1; no clear D gene. CDR1 is SQVTM and CDR2 is ANQGSEA in the germline V gene. This CDR3 is 12 amino acids long. V was clipped by 1 base and J by 4 bases, with 7 bases between them. CDR3 DNA sequence: TGCAGCGTTGAAGGGTCGGGCACTGAAGCTTTCTTT. This codes for CSVEGSGTEAFF.

The J gene is TRBJ1-6, the V gene TRBV5-1; no clear D. Trimming took off 0 bases at V and 10 bases at J, with 11 bases between the two ends. CDR3 length equals 14 residues. The germline CDR1 and CDR2 sequences are SGHRS and YFSETQ. CDR3 residues: CASSLGHLGSPLHF. The CDR3 DNA reads TGCGCCAGCAGCTTGGGGCACCTGGGCTCACCCCTCCACTTT.